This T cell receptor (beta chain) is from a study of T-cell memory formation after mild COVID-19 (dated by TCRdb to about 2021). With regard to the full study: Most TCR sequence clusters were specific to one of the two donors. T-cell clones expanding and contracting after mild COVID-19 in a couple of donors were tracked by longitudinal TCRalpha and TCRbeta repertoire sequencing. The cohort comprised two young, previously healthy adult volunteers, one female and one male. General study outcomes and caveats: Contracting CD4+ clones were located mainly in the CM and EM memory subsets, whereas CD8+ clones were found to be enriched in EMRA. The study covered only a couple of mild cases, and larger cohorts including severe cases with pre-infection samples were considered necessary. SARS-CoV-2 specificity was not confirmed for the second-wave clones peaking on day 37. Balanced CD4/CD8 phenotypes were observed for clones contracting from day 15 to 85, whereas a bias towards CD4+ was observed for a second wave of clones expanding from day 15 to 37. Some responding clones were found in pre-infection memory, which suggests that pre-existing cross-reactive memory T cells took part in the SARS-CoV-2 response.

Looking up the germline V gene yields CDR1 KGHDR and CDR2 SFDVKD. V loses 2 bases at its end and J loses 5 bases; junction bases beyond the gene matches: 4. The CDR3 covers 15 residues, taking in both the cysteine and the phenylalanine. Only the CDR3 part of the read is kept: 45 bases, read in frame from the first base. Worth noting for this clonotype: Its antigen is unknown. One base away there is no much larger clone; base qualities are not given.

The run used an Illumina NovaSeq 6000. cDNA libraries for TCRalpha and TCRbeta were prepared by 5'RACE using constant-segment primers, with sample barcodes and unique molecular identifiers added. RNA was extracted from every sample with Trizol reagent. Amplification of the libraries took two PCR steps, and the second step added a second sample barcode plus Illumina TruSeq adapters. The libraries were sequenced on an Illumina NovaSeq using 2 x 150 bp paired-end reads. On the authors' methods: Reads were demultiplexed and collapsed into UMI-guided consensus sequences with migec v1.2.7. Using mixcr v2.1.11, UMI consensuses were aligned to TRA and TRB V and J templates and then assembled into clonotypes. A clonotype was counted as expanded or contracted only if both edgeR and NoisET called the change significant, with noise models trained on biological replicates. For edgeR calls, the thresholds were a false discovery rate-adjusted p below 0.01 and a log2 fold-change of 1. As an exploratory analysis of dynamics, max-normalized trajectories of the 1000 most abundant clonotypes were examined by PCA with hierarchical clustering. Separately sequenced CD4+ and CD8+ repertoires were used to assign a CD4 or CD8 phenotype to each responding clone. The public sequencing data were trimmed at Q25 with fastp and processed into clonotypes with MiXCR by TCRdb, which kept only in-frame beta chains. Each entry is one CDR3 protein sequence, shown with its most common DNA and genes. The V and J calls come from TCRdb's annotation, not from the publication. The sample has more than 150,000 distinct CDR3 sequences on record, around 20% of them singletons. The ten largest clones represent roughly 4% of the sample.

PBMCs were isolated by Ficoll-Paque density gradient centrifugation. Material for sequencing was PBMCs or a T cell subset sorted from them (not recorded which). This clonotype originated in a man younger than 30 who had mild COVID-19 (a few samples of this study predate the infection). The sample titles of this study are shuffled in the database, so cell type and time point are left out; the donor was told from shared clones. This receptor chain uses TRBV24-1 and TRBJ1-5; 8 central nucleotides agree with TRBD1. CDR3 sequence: CATSDSGTGDQPQHF. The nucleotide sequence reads TGTGCCACCAGTGATTCGGGGACAGGAGATCAGCCCCAGCATTTT.